The source of this T cell receptor (beta chain) is a study of blood T cell repertoires in COVID-19. Background on the study: Spain, Italy and the United States supplied samples that represented acute and convalescent COVID-19. PBMCs, B-cell-depleted T cells, or T cells provided the cDNA or gDNA that made up the material.

As processed by the authors: Estimates of nucleated cell counts were drawn from the amplification of reference gene primers. Sequenced by immunoSEQ multiplex PCR; TCRdb stores in-frame clones only, minus some. The V and J calls and clone size are taken from that table; D and trimming were inferred from the DNA. The sample includes some 250,000 clones, 86% of them seen just once. Per the germline V gene, CDR1 is SNHLY and CDR2 is FYNNEI. The CDR3 is made up of 15 amino acids. V lost 0 bases and J 0 bases, leaving 8 bases between the germline ends. The receptor was isolated from a man aged 30 to 39 who had recovered from COVID-19. Sequencing used peripheral blood. The chain combines TRBV2 with TRBJ1-2; unclear D gene. This CDR3 reads CASSEAGQTNYGYTF. CDR3 DNA sequence: TGTGCCAGCAGTGAAGCTGGGCAGACTAACTATGGCTACACCTTC.